A single sample is the source of the 4 T cell receptor beta chains below, sequenced in a study of shared clonotypes between healthy human individuals. The protocol was immunoSEQ multiplex PCR, while the TCRdb copy is restricted to in-frame clones and leaves out a portion. The sample contains some 1,400,000 clones, approximately 96% of which appear only once. Material: naive CD4+ T cells sorted from blood. Subset defined: CD45RA+ positively selected. The receptors originated from a man aged 25 to 40 in good health.

In nucleotides, the CDR3 is TGTGCCAGCATTCCAGGGGATGGTCAGCCCCAGCATTTT. It yields the protein CASIPGDGQPQHF. The V gene is TRBV28, the J gene TRBJ1-5; tentative D call: TRBD1 (6 bases). The V and J ends lost 7 bases and 6 bases respectively, with 13 bases between them. The CDR3 runs 13 residues. Per the germline V gene, CDR1 is MDHEN and CDR2 is SYDVKM.

The chain joins TRBV5-6 to TRBJ1-5; D call uncertain. The V gene lost 0 bases and the J gene lost 5 bases, with 3 bases spanning the gap. This CDR3 has 12 residues. Germline V CDR1 and CDR2: SGHDT, YYEEEE. The CDR3 sequence is CASSLADQPQHF. The DNA of the CDR3 is TGTGCCAGCAGCTTGGCAGATCAGCCCCAGCATTTT.

The chain carries TRBV10-2 and TRBJ2-2; 9 bases agree with TRBD2. CDR1 and CDR2 from the germline V gene are WSHSY and SAAADI. This CDR3 has 14 amino acids. J was trimmed by 8 bases and V by 6 bases; bases with no gene match: 7. The CDR3 region has the DNA TGCGCCAGCAGGCCTAGCGGGATGGGAGGGGAGCTGTTTTTT. Amino acid sequence: CASRPSGMGGELFF.

V and J are TRBV28 and TRBJ2-7; D may correspond to TRBD1 or TRBD2 (5 bases each). This CDR3 is 14 amino acids long. Deletions cut 6 bases from V and 2 bases from J, with 14 bases between. Germline assignment: CDR1 MDHEN and CDR2 SYDVKM. CDR3 residues: CASSSLRDAYEQYF. The CDR3, as DNA: TGTGCCAGCAGCTCCCTCCGGGACGCCTACGAGCAGTACTTC. The entire variable domain, with the rest obtained from reference TRBV28 and TRBJ2-7, is as follows: DVKVTQSSRYLVKRTGEKVFLECVQDMDHENMFWYRQDPGLGLRLIYFSYDVKMKEKGDIPEGYSVSREKKERFSLILESASTNQTSMYLCASSSLRDAYEQYFGPGTRLTVT.